These 30 T cell receptor beta chains share one sample of origin, sequenced in a study of blood T cell repertoires in COVID-19. TCRdb's copy holds only in-frame clones and misses some; the assay was immunoSEQ multiplex PCR. The sample includes around 350,000 clones, around 86% of them seen just once. Specimen: peripheral blood. All receptors come from a human donor in a cohort sampled during active COVID-19.

The V gene is TRBV30, the J gene TRBJ2-3; 9 positions match TRBD2. CDR1 GTSNPN and CDR2 SVGIG come from the germline V gene (reference sequence). With 7 bases clipped from V and 4 bases from J, the junction kept 12 bases outside the gene matches. The CDR3 totals 15 residues. CDR3 region: CALPPLAGGPDTQYF. For the CDR3, the DNA is TGTGCCTTACCCCCTCTCGCGGGGGGGCCAGATACGCAGTATTTT. The entire variable domain, with the rest obtained from reference TRBV30 and TRBJ2-3, is as follows: SQTIHQWPATLVQPVGSPLSLECTVEGTSNPNLYWYRQAAGRGLQLLFYSVGIGQISSEVPQNLSASRPQDRQFILSSKKLLLSDSGFYLCALPPLAGGPDTQYFGPGTRLTVL.

The chain employs TRBV3-1 (or the pseudogene TRBV3-2) and TRBJ1-6, with a tentative D call TRBD1 (6 bases). The CDR3 has 16 residues. Trimming left V 1 base short and J 7 bases short, with 14 bases between. The germline gives CDR1 LGHDT, CDR2 YNNKEL (reference sequence). This CDR3 is CASSQGTDPRNSPLHF. CDR3 in DNA: TGTGCCAGCAGCCAAGGGACAGACCCTCGGAATTCACCCCTCCACTTT.

The chain combines TRBV24-1 with TRBJ2-2; TRBD2 matches 9 bases. The CDR3 contains 17 residues. J gave up 0 bases and V 3 bases, and 4 bases lay outside the gene matches. Germline V gives CDR1 KGHDR, CDR2 SFDVKD. The chain's CDR3 is CATSDISGSANTGELFF. In nucleotides, the CDR3 is TGTGCCACCAGTGATATTAGCGGGAGTGCGAACACCGGGGAGCTGTTTTTT.

The gene calls are TRBV7-3 and TRBJ2-1, with no clear D. Germline CDR1 and CDR2: SGHTA and FQGTGA. The CDR3 loop spans 17 amino acids. V was clipped by 0 bases and J by 0 bases, with 12 bases between them. The CDR3 DNA is TGTGCCAGCAGCTTAACACCCACGGTTAGCTCCTACAATGAGCAGTTCTTC. Residues: CASSLTPTVSSYNEQFF.

V is TRBV7-9 and J is TRBJ2-3; D might be TRBD1 (6 bases). CDR1 and CDR2 from the germline V gene are SEHNR and FQNEAQ (reference sequence). V dropped 2 bases and J dropped 2 bases, with 14 bases sitting between them. CDR3 size: 16 residues. The CDR3, as DNA: TGTGCCAGCAGCTTATCGGCGGCAGGGGCCACAGATACGCAGTATTTT. This sequence encodes CASSLSAAGATDTQYF. Drawing the rest from reference TRBV7-9 and TRBJ2-3, the complete variable domain is DTGVSQNPRHKITKRGQNVTFRCDPISEHNRLYWYRQTLGQGPEFLTYFQNEAQLEKSRLLSDRFSAERPKGSFSTLEIQRTEQGDSAMYLCASSLSAAGATDTQYFGPGTRLTVL.

This clone was found a few times. The V gene is TRBV12-3 or TRBV12-4, the J gene TRBJ2-7, with a tentative D call TRBD1 (5 bases). Trimming cost V 7 bases and J 6 bases, with 13 bases left between them. The CDR3 length is 12 residues. The CDR3 loop reads CASTPFRGEQYF. The CDR3 DNA follows: TGTGCCAGCACCCCTTTTAGGGGCGAGCAGTACTTC.

A single count supports this clone. The V gene is TRBV7-2, the J gene TRBJ2-5; 7 nucleotides align to TRBD2. CDR3 length: 14 residues. The ends lost 7 bases at V and 6 bases at J; junction bases unmatched: 11. Germline CDR1 reads SGHTA; CDR2 reads FQGNSA. The CDR3 here is CASTPGGTGKTQYF. In nucleotides, the CDR3 is TGTGCCAGCACCCCCGGGGGGACCGGGAAGACCCAGTACTTC.

The chain recombines TRBV24-1 with TRBJ2-7, with D tentatively TRBD2 (6 bases). The CDR3 runs to 14 residues. V was clipped by 12 bases and J by 1 base, with 18 bases between them. Germline CDR1 KGHDR, CDR2 SFDVKD. The CDR3 reads CASPGTGASYEQYF. In nucleotides, the CDR3 is TGTGCCTCGCCCGGGACTGGAGCGTCCTACGAGCAGTACTTC.

This clone showed up just a few times. The chain carries TRBV6-1 and TRBJ2-5; D unclear. Trimming shortened V by 0 bases and J by 2 bases, and 10 bases separated the two germline ends. The CDR3 covers 15 residues. Germline CDR1 MNHNS, CDR2 SASEGT. CDR3 coding DNA: TGTGCCAGCAGTGAAGCGTCGGCGGCTCAAGAGACCCAGTACTTC. Translating it yields CASSEASAAQETQYF.

CDR3 region: CASSPRTSGDAQYF. CDR3 nucleotides: TGTGCCAGCAGCCCTCGGACTAGCGGGGATGCGCAGTATTTT. The chain is built from TRBV3-1 (or the pseudogene TRBV3-2) and TRBJ2-3, with 12 bases that match TRBD2. From germline, CDR1 is LGHDT and CDR2 YNNKEL (reference sequence). J gave up 10 bases and V 4 bases, and 6 bases lay outside the gene matches. The CDR3 spans 14 residues.

This chain connects TRBV19 to TRBJ2-5; D possibly corresponds to TRBD2 (6 bases). Germline values: CDR1 LNHDA, CDR2 SQIVND (reference sequence). The CDR3 covers 13 residues. V was clipped by 4 bases and J by 1 base, with 7 bases between them. For the CDR3, the DNA is TGTGCCAGTAGTAGCGGGGTCCAAGAGACCCAGTACTTC. This gives the protein CASSSGVQETQYF.

The rearrangement uses TRBV7-9 and TRBJ1-1, with D tentatively TRBD1 (5 bases). Germline values: CDR1 SEHNR, CDR2 FQNEAQ (reference sequence). V lost 4 bases to trimming and J lost 5 bases, with 20 bases between them. The CDR3 spans 16 residues. CDR3 sequence (DNA): TGTGCCAGCAGCTCGAGGGGCGGGGGAATCGGAACTGAAGCTTTCTTT. Its translation: CASSSRGGGIGTEAFF.

The chain links TRBV9 to TRBJ1-3, with a weak D call TRBD1 (5 bases). CDR3 length: 15 residues. Germline assignment: CDR1 SGDLS and CDR2 YYNGEE. V lost 4 bases, J lost 0 bases, and 11 bases lay in between. CDR3 bases: TGTGCCAGCAGCCTCTCGACAGTCTCTGGAAACACCATATATTTT. Its translation: CASSLSTVSGNTIYF.

V and J are TRBV25-1 and TRBJ2-5; a possible D gene is TRBD2 (7 bases). Germline CDR1 reads MGHDK; CDR2 reads SYGVNS. The CDR3 length is 17 residues. Trimming shortened V by 1 base and J by 0 bases, and 15 bases separated the two germline ends. The CDR3 DNA sequence: TGTGCCAGCAGTGAATCTGGCGGGGGCTATTACCAAGAGACCCAGTACTTC. Encoded protein: CASSESGGGYYQETQYF.

This rearrangement joins TRBV4-1 to TRBJ2-7, with D possibly matching TRBD1 (6 bases). CDR3 length: 18 amino acids. Trimming removed 1 base from V and 2 bases from J, with 21 bases in between. Germline V lookup: CDR1 MGHRA, CDR2 YSYEKL. For the CDR3, the DNA is TGCGCCAGCAGCCAAGTCAGTTCCGCCGGGACACGGACCTACGAGCAGTACTTC. It is translated as CASSQVSSAGTRTYEQYF.

This rearrangement joins TRBV3-1 (or the pseudogene TRBV3-2) to TRBJ2-2; D is ambiguous. CDR3 length: 14 amino acids. The V end lost 0 bases, the J end lost 7 bases, and 9 bases lay between the germline ends. Per germline, CDR1 LGHDT and CDR2 YNNKEL (reference sequence). The CDR3 region is CASSQESIVGELFF. CDR3 sequence (DNA): TGTGCCAGCAGCCAAGAAAGCATCGTCGGGGAGCTGTTTTTT.

The chain joins TRBV5-1 to TRBJ1-2; 7 bases are shared with TRBD1. The germline V gene encodes CDR1 SGHRS and CDR2 YFSETQ. This CDR3 has 13 residues. J was trimmed by 8 bases and V by 1 base; bases with no gene match: 5. The CDR3 here is CASSLRQGGGYTF. The CDR3 DNA is TGCGCCAGCAGCTTGCGACAGGGCGGAGGCTACACCTTC. Based on the CDR3 plus reference TRBV5-1 and TRBJ1-2, the full variable domain is KAGVTQTPRYLIKTRGQQVTLSCSPISGHRSVSWYQQTPGQGLQFLFEYFSETQRNKGNFPGRFSGRQFSNSRSEMNVSTLELGDSALYLCASSLRQGGGYTFGSGTRLTVV.

The chain links TRBV19 to TRBJ2-1; 8 nucleotides agree with TRBD1. The CDR3 runs 15 residues. In germline, CDR1 is LNHDA, CDR2 SQIVND (reference sequence). J was trimmed by 4 bases and V by 4 bases; bases with no gene match: 6. CDR3 nucleotides: TGTGCCAGTAGTAGACAGGACAGGGTATACAATGAGCAGTTCTTC. Protein product: CASSRQDRVYNEQFF. The whole variable domain, remainder taken from reference TRBV19 and TRBJ2-1, is DGGITQSPKYLFRKEGQNVTLSCEQNLNHDAMYWYRQDPGQGLRLIYYSQIVNDFQKGDIAEGYSVSREKKESFPLTVTSAQKNPTAFYLCASSRQDRVYNEQFFGPGTRLTVL.

The J gene is TRBJ2-3, the V gene TRBV5-4; D ambiguous. Deletions cut 0 bases from V and 8 bases from J, with 13 bases between. The CDR3 covers 14 residues. Germline V gene data show CDR1 as SGHNT and CDR2 as YYREEE (reference sequence). The CDR3 loop reads CASSLELDVATQYF. In DNA, the CDR3 is TGTGCCAGCAGCTTGGAGCTAGACGTTGCTACGCAGTATTTT. Filled out from reference TRBV5-4 and TRBJ2-3, the complete variable domain reads ETGVTQSPTHLIKTRGQQVTLRCSSQSGHNTVSWYQQALGQGPQFIFQYYREEENGRGNFPPRFSGLQFPNYSSELNVNALELDDSALYLCASSLELDVATQYFGPGTRLTVL.

This chain links TRBV7-3 with TRBJ2-2; tentatively, D is TRBD1 (6 bases). Germline loops: CDR1 SGHTA, CDR2 FQGTGA. V was clipped by 4 bases and J by 1 base, with 7 bases between them. The CDR3 consists of 14 residues. CDR3 DNA sequence: TGTGCCAGCAGCTACAGGGTGAACACCGGGGAGCTGTTTTTT. Protein: CASSYRVNTGELFF.

V gene TRBV7-9 combines with J gene TRBJ2-1; 10 nucleotides line up with TRBD2. The CDR3 loop spans 14 amino acids. V trimming: 4 bases; J trimming: 6 bases; junction bases outside the gene matches: 3. CDR1 and CDR2 (germline): SEHNR, FQNEAQ (reference sequence). CDR3 loop: CASSWRLAGNEQFF. As DNA, the CDR3 is TGTGCCAGCAGCTGGCGACTAGCGGGCAATGAGCAGTTCTTC.

This clone was observed a handful of times. The chain carries TRBV7-9 and TRBJ1-1; D is ambiguous. Germline loops: CDR1 SEHNR, CDR2 FQNEAQ (reference sequence). The length of the CDR3 is 12 residues. V lost 2 bases to trimming and J lost 11 bases, with 12 bases between them. CDR3 sequence (DNA): TGTGCCAGCAGCTTATCCCCCGGAGGGGCTTTCTTT. Translation gives CASSLSPGGAFF.

CDR3 in amino acids: CASSIRWGTVDSGANVLTF. In DNA form, the CDR3 reads TGTGCCAGTAGTATAAGGTGGGGGACAGTCGATTCTGGGGCCAACGTCCTGACTTTC. The J gene is TRBJ2-6, the V gene TRBV19; 7 bases align to TRBD1. The CDR3 is made up of 19 amino acids. Trimming took 2 bases from V and 1 from J; bases not matched to a gene: 11. CDR1 LNHDA and CDR2 SQIVND come from the germline V gene (reference sequence).

Here the CDR3 DNA reads TGTGCCAGCAGCTTGGGACAGGGCCTTTCCTACAATGAGCAGTTCTTC. Translated, it gives CASSLGQGLSYNEQFF. This chain uses TRBV7-3 with TRBJ2-1, with TRBD1 matching 9 bases. The J segment lost 1 base and the V segment lost 3 bases, leaving 4 bases of the junction unmatched. Germline V gene sequence: CDR1 SGHTA, CDR2 FQGTGA. The CDR3 totals 16 residues.

The chain combines TRBV24-1 with TRBJ2-3; TRBD2 agrees at 11 bases. The V segment lost 3 bases and the J segment 2 bases; nucleotides outside the gene matches: 9. Germline V gives CDR1 KGHDR, CDR2 SFDVKD. The CDR3 is 18 amino acids. CDR3 amino acids: CATSDPLTSGVITDTQYF. Here the CDR3 DNA reads TGTGCCACCAGTGATCCTTTGACTAGCGGGGTTATCACAGATACGCAGTATTTT.

The gene calls are TRBV19 and TRBJ1-1; D not certain. The ends were cut back, 5 bases at V and 4 bases at J, with 14 bases in the middle. The CDR3 totals 14 residues. Germline V gives CDR1 LNHDA, CDR2 SQIVND (reference sequence). This CDR3 reads CASSPQIEGTEAFF. CDR3 nucleotide sequence: TGTGCCAGTAGTCCTCAAATCGAGGGCACTGAAGCTTTCTTT.

This clone has just one count. V gene TRBV13 combines with J gene TRBJ1-3; D is possibly TRBD1 (5 bases). Between the trimmed V and J ends, which lost 0 bases and 3 bases, there was a span of 12 bases. CDR3 length: 16 amino acids. In germline, CDR1 is PRHDT, CDR2 FYEKMQ (reference sequence). The DNA of the CDR3 is TGTGCCAGCAGCTTAGGGACTCGGGGGGTTGGAAACACCATATATTTT. Protein: CASSLGTRGVGNTIYF.

The rearrangement uses TRBV11-1 and TRBJ2-1; possibly TRBD1 for D (5 bases). The CDR3 sequence is 13 residues long. With 6 bases removed from V and 14 bases from J, the gap between germline ends came to 20 bases. Germline V gene sequence: CDR1 SGHAT, CDR2 FQDESV (reference sequence). Here the CDR3 reads CASRRTSAAREFF. Here the CDR3 DNA reads TGTGCCAGCAGGCGCACTTCGGCAGCCAGGGAGTTCTTC. The full variable domain, its missing parts supplied by reference TRBV11-1 and TRBJ2-1, is EAEVAQSPRYKITEKSQAVAFWCDPISGHATLYWYRQILGQGPELLVQFQDESVVDDSQLPKDRFSAERLKGVDSTLKIQPAELGDSAMYLCASRRTSAAREFFGPGTRLTVL.

The genes are TRBV19 and TRBJ1-3; TRBD1 agrees at 8 bases. Germline V lookup: CDR1 LNHDA, CDR2 SQIVND (reference sequence). With V trimmed by 8 bases and J by 14 bases, 5 bases remained unmatched. The CDR3 has 10 residues. CDR3 amino acids: CASGQGEVYF. CDR3 in DNA: TGTGCCAGTGGACAGGGCGAGGTATATTTT.

The sample holds one count of this clone. The chain carries TRBV9 and TRBJ2-5; 8 nucleotides align to TRBD2. V trimming: 4 bases; J trimming: 5 bases; junction bases outside the gene matches: 13. The CDR3 is made up of 16 amino acids. Germline CDR1 reads SGDLS; CDR2 reads YYNGEE. This CDR3 is CASSRSGTSNSETQYF. DNA of the CDR3: TGTGCCAGCAGCCGCTCCGGGACTAGTAATTCGGAGACCCAGTACTTC.